This T cell receptor beta chain derives from a study of T cells in localized non-small cell lung cancer. Study conclusions and caveats: Uninvolved neighboring lung showed the greatest T cell clonality, exceeding tumor. Adjacent lung exhibited a median of about 57 among the 100 most abundant tumor clones. Owing to sequencing of a solitary tumor region, heterogeneity cannot be discounted.

Turning to this clone: Its antigen is unknown.

Germline-derived CDR1 and CDR2 are LGHNA and YSLEER. The V and J ends lost 4 bases and 5 bases respectively, with 12 bases between them. This CDR3 spans 14 amino acids. Profiled with immunoSEQ multiplex PCR; TCRdb holds only in-frame clones, not every one. The data show about 21,000 clones, 70% to 85% seen once. The starting material was peripheral blood, obtained before any cancer treatment. The sequence derives from a man between 40 and 75 years old with stage I lung adenocarcinoma. The V and J genes are TRBV4-3 and TRBJ2-1, with TRBD1 as a possible D gene (5 bases). CDR3 nucleotides: TGCGCCAGCAGCCCCGCTCCAGGGCACAATGAGCAGTTCTTC. Translated: CASSPAPGHNEQFF.